This T cell receptor (beta chain) derives from a study of CD4 T cells in relation to SARS-CoV-2 and coronaviruses. Measured with immunoSEQ multiplex PCR; TCRdb has only the in-frame clones, and not every one. The repertoire holds around 65,000 clones, with about nine tenths as singletons. Unexposed donor CD4+ T cells date from 2011-2018, before the COVID-19 pandemic. Trimming pared 5 bases from V and 6 bases from J, leaving 17 bases between. Germline loops: CDR1 MDHEN, CDR2 SYDVKM. The CDR3 totals 15 residues. The material sequenced was memory CD4+ T cells from PBMCs. This TCR came from a human donor in good health. V and J are TRBV28 and TRBJ1-5; the D gene is possibly TRBD1 (6 bases). The CDR3 DNA reads as TGTGCCAGCAGTCCCGGGGGCAGGGCTATTCAGCCCCAGCATTTT. Its translation: CASSPGGRAIQPQHF.